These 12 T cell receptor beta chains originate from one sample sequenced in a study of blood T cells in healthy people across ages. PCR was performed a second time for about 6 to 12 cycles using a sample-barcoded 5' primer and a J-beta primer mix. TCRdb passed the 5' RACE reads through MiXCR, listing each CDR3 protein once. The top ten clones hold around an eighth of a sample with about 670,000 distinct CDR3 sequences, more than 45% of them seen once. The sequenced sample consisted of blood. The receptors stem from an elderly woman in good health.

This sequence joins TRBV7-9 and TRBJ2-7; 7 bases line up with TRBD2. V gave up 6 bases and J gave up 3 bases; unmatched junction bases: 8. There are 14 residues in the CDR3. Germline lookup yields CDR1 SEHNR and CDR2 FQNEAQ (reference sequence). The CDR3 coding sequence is TGTGCCAGCAGGTTGGGCGGGGGTGACTACGAGCAGTACTTC. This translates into CASRLGGGDYEQYF.

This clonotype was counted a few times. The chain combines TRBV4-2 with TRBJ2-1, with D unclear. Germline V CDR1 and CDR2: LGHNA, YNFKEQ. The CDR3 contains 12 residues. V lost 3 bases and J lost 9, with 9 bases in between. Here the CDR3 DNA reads TGTGCCAGCAGCCATATTTGGGGTGAGCAGTTCTTC. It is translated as CASSHIWGEQFF.

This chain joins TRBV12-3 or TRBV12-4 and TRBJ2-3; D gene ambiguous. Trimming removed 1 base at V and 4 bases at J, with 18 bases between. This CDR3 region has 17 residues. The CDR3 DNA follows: TGTGCCAGCAGTTTAGAACCGGGCCTAGGGTCCGCAGATACGCAGTATTTT. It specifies CASSLEPGLGSADTQYF.

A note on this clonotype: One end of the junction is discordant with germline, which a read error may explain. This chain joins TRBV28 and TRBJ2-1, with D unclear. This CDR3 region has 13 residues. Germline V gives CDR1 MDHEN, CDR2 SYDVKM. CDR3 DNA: TGTGCCGGCAGTTTGTTCCTCTACAATGAGCAGTTCTTC. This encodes CAGSLFLYNEQFF.

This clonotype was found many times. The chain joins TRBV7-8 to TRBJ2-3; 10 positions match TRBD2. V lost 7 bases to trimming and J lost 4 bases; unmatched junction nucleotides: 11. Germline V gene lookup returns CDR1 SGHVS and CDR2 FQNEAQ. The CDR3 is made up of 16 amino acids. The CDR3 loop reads CASNRVRLAGADTQYF. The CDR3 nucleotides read TGTGCCAGCAACAGGGTGAGACTAGCGGGCGCAGATACGCAGTATTTT.

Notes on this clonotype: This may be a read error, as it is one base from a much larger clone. The CDR3: CASSGNTIYF. The CDR3 DNA sequence: TGTGCCAGCAGTGGAAACACCATATATTTT. The V and J genes are TRBV4-2 and TRBJ1-3; D remains ambiguous. The CDR3 has 10 residues. Germline CDR1 reads LGHNA; CDR2 reads YNFKEQ. Trimming cost V 6 bases and J 3 bases, with 0 bases left between them.

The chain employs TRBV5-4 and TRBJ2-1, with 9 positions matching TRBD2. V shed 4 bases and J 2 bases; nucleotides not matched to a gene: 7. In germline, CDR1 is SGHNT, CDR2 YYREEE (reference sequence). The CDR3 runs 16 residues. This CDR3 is CASSDAGGPAYNEQFF. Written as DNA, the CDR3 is TGTGCCAGCAGCGACGCGGGGGGGCCTGCCTACAATGAGCAGTTCTTC.

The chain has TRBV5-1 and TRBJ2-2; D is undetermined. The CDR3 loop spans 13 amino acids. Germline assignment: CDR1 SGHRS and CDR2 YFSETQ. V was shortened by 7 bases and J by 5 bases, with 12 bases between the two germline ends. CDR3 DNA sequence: TGCGCCAGCGCCGCCTCCAGTACCGGGGAGCTGTTTTTT. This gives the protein CASAASSTGELFF.

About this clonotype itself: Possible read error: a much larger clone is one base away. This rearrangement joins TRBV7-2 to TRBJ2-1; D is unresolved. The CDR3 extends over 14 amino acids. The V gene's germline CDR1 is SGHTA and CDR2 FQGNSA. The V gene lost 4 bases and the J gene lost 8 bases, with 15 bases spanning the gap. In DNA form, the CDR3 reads TGTGCCAGCAGCTCGCGGTTTGGTTGGGATGAGCAGTTCTTC. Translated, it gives CASSSRFGWDEQFF. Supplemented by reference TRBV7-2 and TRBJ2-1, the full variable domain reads GAGVSQSPSNKVTEKGKDVELRCDPISGHTALYWYRQSLGQGLEFLIYFQGNSAPDKSGLPSDRFSAERTGGSVSTLTIQRTQQEDSAVYLCASSSRFGWDEQFFGPGTRLTVL.

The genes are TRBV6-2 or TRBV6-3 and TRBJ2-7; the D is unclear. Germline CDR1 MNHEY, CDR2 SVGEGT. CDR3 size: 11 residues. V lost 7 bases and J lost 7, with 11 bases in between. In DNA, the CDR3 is TGTGCCAGCAAGGATCTCGAGGAGCAGTACTTC. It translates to CASKDLEEQYF.

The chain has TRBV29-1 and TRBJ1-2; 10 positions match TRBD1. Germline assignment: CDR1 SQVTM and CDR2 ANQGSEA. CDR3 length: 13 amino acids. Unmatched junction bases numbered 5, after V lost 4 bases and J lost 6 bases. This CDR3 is CSVVGQGKNGYTF. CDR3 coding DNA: TGCAGCGTTGTGGGACAGGGGAAAAATGGCTACACCTTC.

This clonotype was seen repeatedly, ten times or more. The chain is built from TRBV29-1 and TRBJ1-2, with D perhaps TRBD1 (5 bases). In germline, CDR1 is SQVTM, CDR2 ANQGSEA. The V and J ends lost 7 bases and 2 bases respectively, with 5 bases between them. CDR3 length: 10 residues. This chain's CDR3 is CSAGNYGYTF. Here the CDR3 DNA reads TGCAGCGCAGGGAACTATGGCTACACCTTC.